This is a list of T cell receptor beta chains from one sample in a study of blood T cell repertoires in COVID-19. Sequencing was performed with immunoSEQ multiplex PCR; in TCRdb, only in-frame clones are kept and a portion is missing. The sample carries around 90,000 clones, more than 80% recorded once. Sample: peripheral blood. These receptors were collected from a human donor in a cohort sampled during active COVID-19. CDR3s include the opening cysteine and the closing phenylalanine or tryptophan. The D gene is left open where the match is weak. Expanded clones get a size class; other rows say once, few or many, or leave the size out.

j_gene: TRBJ2-7
d_gene: .
v_gene: TRBV11-2
abundance: .
CDR3aa: CASSLLRVSSYEQYF
CDR3nt: TGTGCCAGCAGCTTACTGCGGGTGAGCTCCTACGAGCAGTACTTC

j_gene: TRBJ1-4
d_gene: TRBD1
v_gene: TRBV7-9
abundance: few
CDR3aa: CASSLAGGGEKLFF
CDR3nt: TGTGCCAGCAGCTTAGCCGGAGGGGGCGAAAAACTGTTTTTT

j_gene: TRBJ2-1
d_gene: TRBD2
v_gene: TRBV5-8
abundance: few
CDR3aa: CASSLAGASGASRYNEQFF
CDR3nt: TGTGCCAGCAGCTTGGCCGGGGCTAGCGGGGCCTCAAGATACAATGAGCAGTTCTTC

j_gene: TRBJ2-3
d_gene: TRBD1
v_gene: TRBV29-1
abundance: many
CDR3aa: CSAPGQGLADTQYF
CDR3nt: TGCAGCGCTCCGGGACAGGGTTTGGCAGATACGCAGTATTTT

j_gene: TRBJ2-7
d_gene: TRBD2
v_gene: TRBV6-2/TRBV6-3
abundance: .
CDR3aa: CASSYGASGSYEQYF
CDR3nt: TGTGCCAGCAGTTACGGCGCTAGCGGCTCCTACGAGCAGTACTTC

j_gene: TRBJ2-7
d_gene: .
v_gene: TRBV7-2
abundance: .
CDR3aa: CASSLGRGYEQYF
CDR3nt: TGTGCCAGCAGCTTGGGCAGGGGATACGAGCAGTACTTC

j_gene: TRBJ2-2
d_gene: TRBD1
v_gene: TRBV9
abundance: .
CDR3aa: CASSPQVGQAATELFF
CDR3nt: TGTGCCAGCAGCCCCCAGGTTGGACAGGCCGCGACGGAGCTGTTTTTT

j_gene: TRBJ2-1
d_gene: .
v_gene: TRBV5-1
abundance: medium-sized
CDR3aa: CASSLGAGKNEQFF
CDR3nt: TGCGCCAGCAGCTTAGGGGCAGGGAAAAATGAGCAGTTCTTC

j_gene: TRBJ2-3
d_gene: TRBD2
v_gene: TRBV3-1/TRBV3-2
abundance: .
CDR3aa: CASSHRGPIAGGPGDTQYF
CDR3nt: TGTGCCAGCAGCCATCGAGGACCCATAGCGGGGGGGCCAGGAGATACGCAGTATTTT

j_gene: TRBJ1-4
d_gene: .
v_gene: TRBV5-1
abundance: .
CDR3aa: CASSLEEGGGEKLFF
CDR3nt: TGCGCCAGCAGCTTGGAGGAGGGGGGGGGTGAAAAACTGTTTTTT

j_gene: TRBJ1-6
d_gene: .
v_gene: TRBV19
abundance: .
CDR3aa: CASGFRGYNSPLHF
CDR3nt: TGTGCCAGTGGATTTAGGGGCTATAATTCACCCCTCCACTTT

j_gene: TRBJ1-6
d_gene: TRBD1
v_gene: TRBV6-1
abundance: once
CDR3aa: CASSGPPTGTYSPLHF
CDR3nt: TGTGCCAGCAGTGGGCCCCCGACAGGGACCTATTCACCCCTCCACTTT

j_gene: TRBJ2-6
d_gene: TRBD1
v_gene: TRBV7-3
abundance: once
CDR3aa: CASSTGQGSHLTF
CDR3nt: TGTGCCAGCAGCACGGGACAGGGCTCCCACCTGACTTTC

j_gene: TRBJ2-3
d_gene: .
v_gene: TRBV5-1
abundance: .
CDR3aa: CASSLTSWGTDTQYF
CDR3nt: TGCGCCAGCAGCTTAACTAGCTGGGGCACAGATACGCAGTATTTT

j_gene: TRBJ1-4
d_gene: .
v_gene: TRBV18
abundance: .
CDR3aa: CASSAREKLFF
CDR3nt: TGTGCCAGCTCAGCGCGGGAAAAACTGTTTTTT

j_gene: TRBJ1-6
d_gene: .
v_gene: TRBV6-5
abundance: .
CDR3aa: CATTTSQGNSPLHF
CDR3nt: TGTGCCACCACAACTTCACAGGGAAATTCACCCCTCCACTTT

j_gene: TRBJ2-5
d_gene: .
v_gene: TRBV29-1
abundance: few
CDR3aa: CSVGSGLSGETQYF
CDR3nt: TGCAGCGTTGGTTCGGGGTTATCTGGGGAGACCCAGTACTTC

j_gene: TRBJ2-1
d_gene: TRBD1
v_gene: TRBV24-1
abundance: .
CDR3aa: CATSDPRTGSSYNEQFF
CDR3nt: TGTGCCACCAGTGACCCCCGGACAGGGAGCTCCTACAATGAGCAGTTCTTC

j_gene: TRBJ1-5
d_gene: .
v_gene: TRBV2
abundance: .
CDR3aa: CASTLEDRYQPQHF
CDR3nt: TGTGCCAGCACCCTAGAAGACAGATATCAGCCCCAGCATTTT

j_gene: TRBJ2-1
d_gene: .
v_gene: TRBV2
abundance: few
CDR3aa: CASNRAPQDGINEQFF
CDR3nt: TGTGCCAGCAACCGCGCGCCCCAAGACGGGATCAATGAGCAGTTCTTC

j_gene: TRBJ1-4
d_gene: .
v_gene: TRBV5-1
abundance: .
CDR3aa: CASSRTATNEKLFF
CDR3nt: TGCGCCAGCAGCAGGACAGCAACTAATGAAAAACTGTTTTTT

j_gene: TRBJ1-4
d_gene: TRBD1
v_gene: TRBV27
abundance: once
CDR3aa: CASPQGQLFF
CDR3nt: TGTGCCAGCCCACAGGGACAGCTGTTTTTT

j_gene: TRBJ1-3
d_gene: TRBD1
v_gene: TRBV7-8
abundance: .
CDR3aa: CASSLREGQGAGGNTIYF
CDR3nt: TGTGCCAGCAGCTTACGAGAGGGACAGGGGGCAGGAGGAAACACCATATATTTT

j_gene: TRBJ2-5
d_gene: .
v_gene: TRBV2
abundance: .
CDR3aa: CASTGTSRETQYF
CDR3nt: TGTGCCAGCACCGGGACATCGCGAGAGACCCAGTACTTC

j_gene: TRBJ1-2
d_gene: TRBD1
v_gene: TRBV4-3
abundance: .
CDR3aa: CASSQTTQGVYGYTF
CDR3nt: TGCGCCAGCAGCCAAACCACACAGGGGGTATATGGCTACACCTTC

j_gene: TRBJ1-3
d_gene: .
v_gene: TRBV19
abundance: .
CDR3aa: CASTSDGLSGNTIYF
CDR3nt: TGTGCCAGTACCTCGGATGGGCTCTCTGGAAACACCATATATTTT

j_gene: TRBJ1-2
d_gene: TRBD1
v_gene: TRBV18
abundance: .
CDR3aa: CASSPLKDRAHGYTF
CDR3nt: TGTGCCAGCTCACCATTAAAGGACAGGGCCCATGGCTACACCTTC

j_gene: TRBJ2-7
d_gene: .
v_gene: TRBV5-1
abundance: .
CDR3aa: CASSSGTAFSYEQYF
CDR3nt: TGCGCCAGCAGCTCGGGGACTGCCTTCTCCTACGAGCAGTACTTC

j_gene: TRBJ2-2
d_gene: .
v_gene: TRBV7-2
abundance: .
CDR3aa: CASSVYTGELFF
CDR3nt: TGTGCCAGCAGCGTATACACCGGGGAGCTGTTTTTT